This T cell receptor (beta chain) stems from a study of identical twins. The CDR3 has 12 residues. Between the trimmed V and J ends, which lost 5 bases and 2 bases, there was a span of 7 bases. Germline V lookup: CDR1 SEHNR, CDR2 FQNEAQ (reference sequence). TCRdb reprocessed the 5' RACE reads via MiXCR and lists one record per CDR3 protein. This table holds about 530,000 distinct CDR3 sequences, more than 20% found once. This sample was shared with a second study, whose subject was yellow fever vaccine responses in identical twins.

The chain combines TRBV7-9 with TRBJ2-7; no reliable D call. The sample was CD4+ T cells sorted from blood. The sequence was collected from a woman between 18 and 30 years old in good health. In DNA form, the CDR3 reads TGTGCCAGCAGCACCCTGACCTACGAGCAGTACTTC. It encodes CASSTLTYEQYF.